A single sample is the source of the 32 T cell receptor beta chains below, sequenced in a study of CD8+ T cells in alopecia areata. The CD4+ cells of about 5 biomarker-study patients went through sorting. This sorting yielded CD25+CD127- cells. Investigators isolated RNA and reverse transcribed it into cDNA to act as the sequencing template. Assay used: immunoSEQ multiplex PCR; TCRdb lists only in-frame clones, some missing. The sample has 35,000 to 45,000 clones, nearly 55% seen once; the top ten hold around 1.7%. The specimen sequenced was CD4+ Tregs sorted from blood. The receptors were sampled from a human donor with alopecia areata.

The rearrangement links TRBV4-3 to TRBJ2-1, with 11 bases identical to TRBD2. The ends lost 4 bases at V and 9 bases at J; junction bases unmatched: 8. The length of the CDR3 is 15 residues. Germline V lookup: CDR1 LGHNA, CDR2 YSLEER. CDR3 in DNA: TGCGCCAGCAGCCTAATAGCGGGAGGGTGGGCTGAGCAGTTCTTC. Protein: CASSLIAGGWAEQFF.

This clone was seen a handful of times. V gene TRBV7-2 combines with J gene TRBJ2-7; 9 bases line up with TRBD1. V dropped 2 bases and J dropped 5; count of bases not matched to a gene: 4. The germline V gene encodes CDR1 SGHTA and CDR2 FQGNSA. The CDR3 runs 14 residues. This chain's CDR3 is CASSLPNRGHEQYF. CDR3 coding DNA: TGTGCCAGCAGCTTACCAAACAGGGGGCACGAGCAGTACTTC.

The V call is TRBV7-2, the J call TRBJ2-5, with 7 bases identical to TRBD2. Judging by the DNA end, TRBJ2-7 fits better; the J call may be wrong. The V gene's germline CDR1 is SGHTA and CDR2 FQGNSA. The CDR3 has 14 amino acids. The CDR3 nucleotides are TGTGCCAGCAGCCTAGAGGCGGGAGCTGGCGAGCAGTACTTC. The encoded protein is CASSLEAGAGEQYF.

The rearrangement joins TRBV5-4 to TRBJ1-1; D is uncertain. The CDR3 runs 14 residues. V lost 0 bases and J lost 4, with 10 bases in between. CDR1 is SGHNT, CDR2 YYREEE, per germline (reference sequence). The CDR3 coding sequence is TGTGCCAGCAGCTTGGACCCGGGTCCCACTGAAGCTTTCTTT. Amino acids: CASSLDPGPTEAFF.

The rearrangement uses TRBV5-1 and TRBJ2-6; D uncertain. This CDR3 is 14 amino acids long. Trimming left V 4 bases short and J 0 bases short, with 5 bases between. Germline lookup yields CDR1 SGHRS and CDR2 YFSETQ. CDR3 loop: CASSANSGANVLTF. In nucleotides, the CDR3 is TGCGCCAGCAGCGCCAACTCTGGGGCCAACGTCCTGACTTTC. The entire variable domain, with the rest obtained from reference TRBV5-1 and TRBJ2-6, is as follows: KAGVTQTPRYLIKTRGQQVTLSCSPISGHRSVSWYQQTPGQGLQFLFEYFSETQRNKGNFPGRFSGRQFSNSRSEMNVSTLELGDSALYLCASSANSGANVLTFGAGSRLTVL.

The V and J genes are TRBV7-2 and TRBJ2-4; D is undetermined. From germline, CDR1 is SGHTA and CDR2 FQGNSA. Trimming stripped 5 bases from V and 0 bases from J, with 14 bases between. The CDR3 sequence is 16 residues long. The CDR3 DNA follows: TGTGCCAGCAGCCTAGGGATTCTGCTAGCCAAAAACATTCAGTACTTC. This sequence encodes CASSLGILLAKNIQYF.

This clone came up a few times. The chain employs TRBV7-9 and TRBJ1-1, with D uncertain. This CDR3 is 18 amino acids long. Looked up from germline, CDR1 is SEHNR and CDR2 is FQNEAQ (reference sequence). The germline V and J ends were trimmed by 1 base and 4 bases, with 22 bases remaining between them. DNA for the CDR3: TGTGCCAGCAGCTTAGGGGCAGGCCGAAGGGTGCGAAGCACTGAAGCTTTCTTT. Its translation: CASSLGAGRRVRSTEAFF.

The chain is built from TRBV28 and TRBJ1-5; D is unclear. The length of the CDR3 is 12 residues. Germline assignment: CDR1 MDHEN and CDR2 SYDVKM. Trimming took off 5 bases at V and 6 bases at J, with 8 bases between the two ends. In DNA, the CDR3 is TGTGCCAGCAGTGCCCCTATTCAGCCCCAGCATTTT. Translation gives CASSAPIQPQHF.

This clone has only a few counts. The chain combines TRBV27 with TRBJ1-1, with TRBD1 matching 9 bases. This CDR3 comprises 14 residues. V trimming: 5 bases; J trimming: 3 bases; junction bases outside the gene matches: 4. Germline CDR1 and CDR2: MNHEY and SMNVEV (reference sequence). This CDR3 reads CASSLQGADTEAFF. CDR3 DNA: TGTGCCAGCAGTCTACAGGGGGCGGACACTGAAGCTTTCTTT.

The chain is built from TRBV5-4 and TRBJ2-1; 8 bases line up with TRBD2. V was pared by 2 bases and J by 8 bases, with 15 bases of the junction left unmatched. The CDR3 contains 17 residues. In germline, CDR1 is SGHNT, CDR2 YYREEE (reference sequence). CDR3 DNA: TGTGCCAGCAGCTTCCTCCTAGGAGCGGGAGTAAGTGATGAGCAGTTCTTC. Translating gives CASSFLLGAGVSDEQFF.

The rearrangement joins TRBV2 to TRBJ1-2; D perhaps matches TRBD1 (6 bases). The CDR3 extends over 13 amino acids. V was trimmed by 7 bases and J by 7 bases, leaving 16 bases between them. Per the germline V gene, CDR1 is SNHLY and CDR2 is FYNNEI. The CDR3 reads CASKETGAGGYTF. As DNA, the CDR3 is TGTGCCAGCAAGGAGACAGGAGCGGGTGGCTACACCTTC.

Only a few counts were recorded for this clone. This chain uses TRBV9 with TRBJ1-2; the D is unclear. V lost 0 bases to trimming and J lost 8 bases, with 17 bases between them. Germline loops: CDR1 SGDLS, CDR2 YYNGEE. The CDR3 consists of 15 residues. The CDR3 region has the DNA TGTGCCAGCAGCGTAGTTCCAGACCCCTCGACGGGCTACACCTTC. Translated, it gives CASSVVPDPSTGYTF.

The chain has TRBV30 and TRBJ2-2; 7 bases match TRBD2. Germline V gene lookup returns CDR1 GTSNPN and CDR2 SVGIG (reference sequence). V lost 2 bases to trimming and J lost 1 base; unmatched junction nucleotides: 1. This CDR3 region has 14 residues. CDR3 nucleotides: TGTGCCTGGAGTCGGGAGGTGAACACCGGGGAGCTGTTTTTT. Its translation is CAWSREVNTGELFF.

The chain combines TRBV18 with TRBJ2-3; D call uncertain. Looked up from germline, CDR1 is KGHSH and CDR2 is LQKENI. The ends were cut back, 6 bases at V and 0 bases at J, with 4 bases in the middle. CDR3 length: 12 amino acids. The CDR3 here is CASSPSTDTQYF. The CDR3 DNA reads as TGTGCCAGCTCCCCCAGCACAGATACGCAGTATTTT.

The gene calls are TRBV7-3 and TRBJ1-1, with a tentative D call TRBD1 (5 bases). The CDR3 totals 13 residues. The V and J ends lost 2 bases and 3 bases respectively, with 7 bases between them. Germline CDR1 and CDR2: SGHTA and FQGTGA. CDR3 region: CASSLRGYTEAFF. CDR3 bases: TGTGCCAGCAGCTTACGGGGGTACACTGAAGCTTTCTTT. The variable domain in full, completed from reference TRBV7-3 and TRBJ1-1, reads GAGVSQTPSNKVTEKGKYVELRCDPISGHTALYWYRQSLGQGPEFLIYFQGTGAADDSGLPNDRFFAVRPEGSVSTLKIQRTERGDSAVYLCASSLRGYTEAFFGQGTRLTVV.

The chain has TRBV10-3 and TRBJ1-2; a weak D match, TRBD1 (6 bases). Germline V gene data show CDR1 as ENHRY and CDR2 as SYGVKD. V shed 4 bases and J shed 8 bases, with 14 bases lying between them. The CDR3 length is 13 residues. The DNA of the CDR3 is TGTGCCATCAGTGGGATCGGGACACTGGGCTACACCTTC. Translated, it gives CAISGIGTLGYTF.

This clone appeared a few times. The chain has TRBV29-1 and TRBJ1-4; D not certain. V was pared by 6 bases and J by 7 bases, with 18 bases between. CDR1 and CDR2 (germline): SQVTM, ANQGSEA. The CDR3 covers 14 residues. The CDR3, as DNA: TGCAGCGTCCGCCCCGGGCCGCTGGGTGAAAAACTGTTTTTT. Its translation: CSVRPGPLGEKLFF.

The chain links TRBV29-1 to TRBJ2-5, with 8 bases that match TRBD1. CDR1 is SQVTM and CDR2 is ANQGSEA in the germline V gene. The CDR3 sequence is 12 residues long. The V and J ends lost 6 bases and 2 bases, in that order; junction bases with no gene match: 2. CDR3 loop: CSVNRGQETQYF. The CDR3 DNA follows: TGCAGCGTGAACAGGGGGCAAGAGACCCAGTACTTC.

The genes are TRBV5-1 and TRBJ2-1; D not resolved. V lost 2 bases and J 5 bases, leaving 11 bases between the germline ends. This CDR3 spans 14 amino acids. CDR1 SGHRS and CDR2 YFSETQ come from the germline V gene. The CDR3 DNA reads TGCGCCAGCAGCTTCAGTGGGCAGAACAATGAGCAGTTCTTC. This sequence encodes CASSFSGQNNEQFF. Complete variable domain (other parts from reference TRBV5-1 and TRBJ2-1): KAGVTQTPRYLIKTRGQQVTLSCSPISGHRSVSWYQQTPGQGLQFLFEYFSETQRNKGNFPGRFSGRQFSNSRSEMNVSTLELGDSALYLCASSFSGQNNEQFFGPGTRLTVL.

The CDR3 is CASSLPTEGRGYEQYF. DNA for the CDR3: TGTGCCAGCAGTTTACCTACCGAGGGGAGGGGATACGAGCAGTACTTC. The gene calls are TRBV28 and TRBJ2-7; 7 positions match TRBD2. CDR1 MDHEN and CDR2 SYDVKM come from the germline V gene. V trimming: 2 bases; J trimming: 4 bases; junction bases outside the gene matches: 11. The CDR3 is 16 amino acids.

In its sample, this clone ranks as medium-sized. The chain joins TRBV2 to TRBJ2-7, with D unclear. Germline V gene lookup returns CDR1 SNHLY and CDR2 FYNNEI. The CDR3 loop spans 11 amino acids. The ends were cut back, 5 bases at V and 6 bases at J, with 8 bases in the middle. This CDR3 reads CASSYNTEQYF. As DNA, the CDR3 is TGTGCCAGCAGTTATAACACCGAGCAGTACTTC.

The gene calls are TRBV5-1 and TRBJ2-3; weak D call: TRBD2 (6 bases). CDR1 SGHRS and CDR2 YFSETQ come from the germline V gene. The CDR3 contains 18 residues. With 3 bases removed from V and 4 bases from J, the gap between germline ends came to 24 bases. The CDR3 region has the DNA TGCGCCAGCAGCTCCACCCGGGACTCCCGAGCAAGGTCAGATACGCAGTATTTT. Encoded protein: CASSSTRDSRARSDTQYF.

This clone came up a few times. V usage is TRBV6-1 and J usage is TRBJ2-7; D tentatively reads TRBD1 or TRBD2 (6 bases each). V lost 7 bases and J 5 bases, leaving 21 bases between the germline ends. The CDR3 covers 15 residues. The germline V gene encodes CDR1 MNHNS and CDR2 SASEGT. CDR3 sequence (DNA): TGTGCCAGCACATCTGGGGGGCAGGGAAACAACGAGCAGTACTTC. This codes for CASTSGGQGNNEQYF.

This chain connects TRBV6-5 to TRBJ1-1; perhaps TRBD1 as D (5 bases). This CDR3 has 15 amino acids. Germline-derived CDR1 and CDR2 are MNHEY and SVGAGI. The V and J ends lost 6 bases and 3 bases respectively, with 17 bases between them. Here the CDR3 DNA reads TGTGCCAGCAGGCCCCTCGTCAGGGATCACACTGAAGCTTTCTTT. It encodes CASRPLVRDHTEAFF.

The chain uses TRBV5-4 and TRBJ2-3; D may be TRBD2 (5 bases). The CDR3 loop spans 15 amino acids. Per germline, CDR1 SGHNT and CDR2 YYREEE (reference sequence). With 0 bases removed from V and 2 bases from J, the gap between germline ends came to 10 bases. The CDR3 region has the DNA TGTGCCAGCAGCTTGGGAGGACTGACCACAGATACGCAGTATTTT. Protein: CASSLGGLTTDTQYF.

This clone was counted between two and nine times. Other DNA sequences in the same sample also yield this CDR3. The rearrangement uses TRBV5-1 and TRBJ2-3; no firm D call. This CDR3 has 12 amino acids. Germline assignment: CDR1 SGHRS and CDR2 YFSETQ. The V end lost 0 bases, the J end lost 4 bases, and 3 bases lay between the germline ends. Written as DNA, the CDR3 is TGCGCCAGCAGCTTGGTGGCAGATACGCAGTATTTT. It yields the protein CASSLVADTQYF.

The gene calls are TRBV4-1 and TRBJ2-7; 11 bases align to TRBD1. V gave up 1 base and J gave up 7 bases; unmatched junction bases: 9. Germline V gene sequence: CDR1 MGHRA, CDR2 YSYEKL. The CDR3 is made up of 16 amino acids. As DNA, the CDR3 is TGCGCCAGCAGCCAAGCTCCGGACAGGGGGCGGCGAGAGCAGTACTTC. Translating gives CASSQAPDRGRREQYF.

The chain is built from TRBV6-5 and TRBJ1-1; D is unresolved. Germline CDR1 reads MNHEY; CDR2 reads SVGAGI. V gave up 6 bases and J gave up 3 bases, with 14 bases separating them. There are 14 residues in the CDR3. CDR3 DNA sequence: TGTGCCAGCAGCCGACTAGGGTTAGACACTGAAGCTTTCTTT. Translated, it gives CASSRLGLDTEAFF.

The chain recombines TRBV28 with TRBJ1-2, with D maybe TRBD1 (5 bases). V was trimmed by 4 bases and J by 4 bases, leaving 13 bases between them. Germline lookup yields CDR1 MDHEN and CDR2 SYDVKM. The CDR3 is made up of 14 amino acids. The CDR3 loop is CASSSIGDAYGYTF. For the CDR3, the DNA is TGTGCCAGCAGTTCGATAGGGGATGCCTATGGCTACACCTTC.

This chain uses TRBV6-1 with TRBJ2-1; TRBD2 aligns across 10 bases. The CDR3 runs 15 residues. Germline assignment: CDR1 MNHNS and CDR2 SASEGT. The V and J ends lost 3 bases and 10 bases, in that order; junction bases with no gene match: 9. The CDR3 loop is CASSEPGLATVEQFF. The CDR3 coding sequence is TGTGCCAGCAGTGAGCCGGGACTAGCGACCGTAGAGCAGTTCTTC.

The rearrangement joins TRBV5-1 to TRBJ2-3; possible D gene TRBD1, 6 bases. The CDR3 is made up of 17 amino acids. Germline CDR1 reads SGHRS; CDR2 reads YFSETQ. V was pared by 3 bases and J by 0 bases, with 17 bases between. As DNA, the CDR3 is TGCGCCAGCAGCTATTCCGGGACAACTCGTAGCACAGATACGCAGTATTTT. It codes for CASSYSGTTRSTDTQYF.

The chain employs TRBV7-2 and TRBJ2-5; no reliable D call. Germline lookup yields CDR1 SGHTA and CDR2 FQGNSA. This CDR3 has 11 residues. V dropped 5 bases and J dropped 9 bases, with 10 bases sitting between them. In DNA form, the CDR3 reads TGTGCCAGCAGCCCACAAGTAGCCCAGTACTTC. Protein sequence: CASSPQVAQYF.